These T cell receptor beta chains were read from a single sample in a study of identical twins. TCRdb re-called the 5' RACE reads through MiXCR, storing one row per CDR3 protein. Here the sample spans about 190,000 distinct CDR3 sequences, around 15% being singletons. This sample was also put to use in a study of T cells expressing NK-cell markers.

Sequenced: CD8+ T cells sorted from blood. These TCRs come from a woman aged 18-29 years in good health. Both conserved end residues are part of each CDR3. A D gene is named only where the DNA matches it firmly. Clone sizes are given selectively: once, few, many, or a class where the clone is expanded.

D	V	J	size	CDR3	DNA
NA	TRBV9	TRBJ2-7	many	CASSGDGYEQYF	TGTGCCAGCAGCGGGGACGGCTACGAGCAGTACTTC
TRBD1	TRBV20-1	TRBJ2-7	NA	CSAPDRAGTYEQYF	TGCAGTGCACCGGACAGGGCCGGGACCTACGAGCAGTACTTC
TRBD2	TRBV20-1	TRBJ2-4	few	CSALTSGRARNIQYF	TGCAGTGCTTTGACTAGCGGGAGGGCGAGGAACATTCAGTACTTC
NA	TRBV7-2	TRBJ2-3	few	CASSSLGGTDTQYF	TGTGCCAGCAGCTCCCTGGGGGGCACAGATACGCAGTATTTT
NA	TRBV20-1	TRBJ2-4	few	CSAPSRRGEAKNIQYF	TGCAGTGCTCCCTCGAGGAGGGGGGAGGCCAAAAACATTCAGTACTTC
NA	TRBV19	TRBJ2-7	NA	CASSIASKYEQYF	TGTGCCAGTAGTATTGCGTCGAAATACGAGCAGTACTTC
NA	TRBV7-2	TRBJ2-7	NA	CASSLISMGHEQYF	TGTGCCAGCAGCTTAATAAGTATGGGCCACGAGCAGTACTTC
TRBD1	TRBV25-1	TRBJ1-1	many	CASSDRGRTEAFF	TGTGCCAGCAGTGACAGGGGGAGGACTGAAGCTTTCTTT
TRBD2	TRBV6-2/TRBV6-3	TRBJ2-1	few	CASSRTSSYNEQFF	TGTGCCAGCAGCCGGACTAGCTCCTACAATGAGCAGTTCTTC
NA	TRBV18	TRBJ2-1	NA	CASSPGGSEQFF	TGTGCCAGCTCACCTGGAGGATCTGAGCAGTTCTTC
NA	TRBV15	TRBJ2-3	few	CAIGGGTASTDTQYF	TGTGCCATCGGGGGGGGGACAGCAAGCACAGATACGCAGTATTTT
NA	TRBV9	TRBJ2-1	once	CASSVGIFDEQFF	TGTGCCAGCAGCGTAGGGATTTTCGATGAGCAGTTCTTC
TRBD2	TRBV29-1	TRBJ2-7	NA	CSVEDPSSGVAYEQYF	TGCAGCGTTGAAGACCCAAGTAGCGGGGTCGCCTACGAGCAGTACTTC
TRBD2	TRBV30	TRBJ2-1	few	CAWTSGNGYNEQFF	TGTGCCTGGACTAGCGGGAATGGCTACAATGAGCAGTTCTTC
TRBD1	TRBV4-1	TRBJ2-7	NA	CASSQAGTVSYEQYF	TGCGCCAGCAGCCAAGCGGGGACAGTCTCCTACGAGCAGTACTTC
NA	TRBV7-9	TRBJ1-1	few	CASSFVGGNTEAFF	TGTGCCAGCAGCTTTGTAGGAGGGAACACTGAAGCTTTCTTT
NA	TRBV5-1	TRBJ2-7	many	CASSPTGRHYEQYF	TGCGCCAGCAGCCCCACCGGTCGCCACTACGAGCAGTACTTC
TRBD1	TRBV29-1	TRBJ2-1	NA	CSVVQGAEQFF	TGCAGCGTTGTTCAGGGGGCTGAGCAGTTCTTC
TRBD1	TRBV14	TRBJ2-1	few	CASSLRGQGAYNEQFF	TGTGCCAGCAGCCTGAGGGGACAGGGGGCCTACAATGAGCAGTTCTTC
TRBD2	TRBV11-1	TRBJ2-1	few	CASSFPRGLASSYNEQFF	TGTGCCAGCAGCTTCCCGAGGGGACTAGCGTCGTCCTACAATGAGCAGTTCTTC
NA	TRBV7-9	TRBJ2-7	NA	CASSFGAPTYEQYF	TGTGCCAGCAGCTTCGGGGCACCGACTTACGAGCAGTACTTC
TRBD2	TRBV30	TRBJ2-5	few	CAWRQGAGFLETQYF	TGTGCCTGGCGCCAAGGAGCGGGATTTCTCGAGACCCAGTACTTC
NA	TRBV5-1	TRBJ2-3	many	CASSQQDTQYF	TGCGCCAGCAGCCAACAGGATACGCAGTATTTT
NA	TRBV7-9	TRBJ2-3	NA	CASSLLATVTDTQYF	TGTGCCAGCAGCTTACTAGCGACGGTCACAGATACGCAGTATTTT
NA	TRBV4-2	TRBJ2-7	once	CASGPGRLCYEQYF	TGTGCCAGCGGCCCCGGGCGGCTCTGCTACGAGCAGTACTTC
TRBD2	TRBV3-1	TRBJ2-7	NA	CACSQEAGAVAGFSYEQYF	TGTGCCTGCAGCCAAGAAGCGGGGGCGGTAGCGGGATTCTCCTACGAGCAGTACTTC
TRBD1	TRBV20-1	TRBJ1-2	NA	CSAKDRWGGGYGYTF	TGCAGTGCTAAGGACAGGTGGGGAGGTGGCTATGGCTACACCTTC
NA	TRBV20-1	TRBJ1-2	few	CSARDLGSGSEWAGYTF	TGCAGTGCTAGAGATCTAGGGTCAGGTTCAGAATGGGCCGGCTACACCTTC
NA	TRBV6-5	TRBJ1-2	NA	CASSYRAGKDYGYTF	TGTGCCAGCAGTTACCGGGCAGGGAAGGACTATGGCTACACCTTC
NA	TRBV21-1	TRBJ2-7	NA	CASSKRPSVYEQYF	TGTGCCAGCAGCAAGCGTCCCTCCGTCTACGAGCAGTACTTC
TRBD2	TRBV20-1	TRBJ2-7	few	CSAGTSGVIYEQYF	TGCAGTGCTGGGACTAGCGGGGTCATCTACGAGCAGTACTTC
NA	TRBV27	TRBJ1-2	NA	CASSLDFQGLYGYTF	TGTGCCAGCAGTTTAGACTTCCAGGGCCTTTATGGCTACACCTTC
TRBD2	TRBV20-1	TRBJ2-3	few	CSAPSSGGLRDTQYF	TGCAGTGCTCCATCCAGCGGGGGGCTTAGGGATACGCAGTATTTT
NA	TRBV9	TRBJ1-1	few	CASSVVGGGGTEAFF	TGTGCCAGCAGCGTAGTTGGCGGGGGCGGCACTGAAGCTTTCTTT
TRBD2	TRBV27	TRBJ2-1	NA	CASSLGPSGQFF	TGTGCCAGCAGTCTCGGGCCTAGCGGACAGTTCTTC
TRBD2	TRBV7-9	TRBJ2-1	NA	CASSFGTSGRVGPEQFF	TGTGCCAGCAGCTTCGGGACTAGCGGGAGGGTGGGCCCCGAGCAGTTCTTC
NA	TRBV27	TRBJ2-7	NA	CASRRINEQYF	TGTGCCAGCAGGAGAATAAACGAGCAGTACTTC
NA	TRBV25-1	TRBJ2-5	few	CASSALETQYF	TGTGCCAGCAGTGCTCTAGAGACCCAGTACTTC
NA	TRBV2	TRBJ2-7	many	CASSPGLNSYEQYF	TGTGCCAGCAGTCCGGGCTTAAACTCCTACGAGCAGTACTTC
NA	TRBV6-1	TRBJ1-5	few	CASSPGGGSNQPQHF	TGTGCCAGCAGCCCAGGTGGGGGTAGCAATCAGCCCCAGCATTTT
TRBD2	TRBV6-2/TRBV6-3	TRBJ2-1	few	CASSYQSPTLLSGGLKDEQFF	TGTGCCAGCAGTTACCAATCACCCACTCTCTTGTCGGGGGGGCTAAAGGATGAGCAGTTCTTC
TRBD2	TRBV4-3	TRBJ2-1	NA	CASSQEIGLAGSYNEQFF	TGCGCCAGCAGCCAAGAGATCGGGCTAGCGGGCTCCTACAATGAGCAGTTCTTC
NA	TRBV2	TRBJ1-2	few	CASSGGRGDNYGYTF	TGTGCCAGCAGTGGAGGGCGGGGAGATAACTATGGCTACACCTTC
NA	TRBV5-1	TRBJ1-1	NA	CASSLGAREAFF	TGCGCCAGCAGCTTGGGCGCTCGTGAAGCTTTCTTT
TRBD2	TRBV10-1	TRBJ2-7	few	CASCEGTSGPYEQYF	TGCGCCAGCTGTGAAGGGACTAGCGGCCCCTACGAGCAGTACTTC
NA	TRBV3-1	TRBJ2-7	few	CASSQFGGGIYEQYF	TGTGCCAGCAGCCAATTCGGAGGGGGCATATACGAGCAGTACTTC
NA	TRBV19	TRBJ2-7	few	CASSMSGVGYEQYF	TGTGCCAGTAGTATGTCGGGAGTTGGCTACGAGCAGTACTTC
TRBD2	TRBV7-9	TRBJ2-5	few	CASSPLTDGRYQETQYF	TGTGCCAGCAGCCCCCTTACGGACGGGAGGTACCAAGAGACCCAGTACTTC
NA	TRBV15	TRBJ1-5	NA	CATSPTGNNQPQHF	TGTGCCACCAGCCCAACTGGGAACAATCAGCCCCAGCATTTT
NA	TRBV18	TRBJ2-4	NA	CASSPGGPKNIQYF	TGTGCCAGCTCACCAGGGGGGCCGAAAAACATTCAGTACTTC
NA	TRBV7-9	TRBJ2-7	NA	CASSPKVMRRPYEQYF	TGTGCCAGCAGCCCCAAAGTCATGCGGAGGCCCTACGAGCAGTACTTC
NA	TRBV10-3	TRBJ2-2	few	CAIPVRESTTGELFF	TGTGCCATCCCAGTCCGGGAGTCTACCACCGGGGAGCTGTTTTTT
TRBD1	TRBV11-1	TRBJ2-1	few	CASSFRALQIGGGYNEQFF	TGTGCCAGCAGCTTTCGGGCCCTACAGATAGGGGGCGGCTACAATGAGCAGTTCTTC
NA	TRBV12-3/TRBV12-4	TRBJ2-5	NA	CASNPPNEETQYF	TGTGCCAGCAATCCCCCTAACGAAGAGACCCAGTACTTC